Shown below are 29 T cell receptor beta chains from a single sample sequenced in a study of T cell repertoires in ileal Crohn's disease. Profiling relied on immunoSEQ multiplex PCR, and the TCRdb table lists in-frame clones only, not all of them. In the table there are about 9,600 clones, approximately 82% of which are singletons. The sample taken for sequencing was ileal tissue. These receptor sequences come from an adult with Crohn's disease.

This chain joins TRBV30 and TRBJ2-1, with TRBD2 identical over 9 bases. This CDR3 is 15 amino acids long. CDR1 and CDR2 (germline): GTSNPN, SVGIG (reference sequence). With V trimmed by 3 bases and J by 8 bases, 11 bases remained unmatched. In DNA, the CDR3 is TGTGCCTGGAGACCCCGGATAGCGGGAGTCTATGAGCAGTTCTTC. This codes for CAWRPRIAGVYEQFF.

CDR3: CASTQEGGSYNSPLHF. CDR3 DNA sequence: TGTGCCAGCACCCAAGAAGGGGGCTCCTATAATTCACCCCTCCACTTT. The genes are TRBV11-2 and TRBJ1-6, with D possibly TRBD1 on 6 matching bases. The V end lost 7 bases, the J end lost 0 bases, and 13 bases lay between the germline ends. CDR3 length equals 16 residues. From germline, CDR1 is SGHAT and CDR2 FQNNGV. The variable domain in full, with the rest retrieved from reference TRBV11-2 and TRBJ1-6, is EAGVAQSPRYKIIEKRQSVAFWCNPISGHATLYWYQQILGQGPKLLIQFQNNGVVDDSQLPKDRFSAERLKGVDSTLKIQPAKLEDSAVYLCASTQEGGSYNSPLHFGNGTRLTVT.

Only one count was recorded for this clone. The chain combines TRBV7-2 with TRBJ2-3; 7 bases align to TRBD1. V was clipped by 5 bases and J by 3 bases; unmatched bases: 20. This CDR3 is built from 19 residues. The germline CDR1 and CDR2 sequences are SGHTA and FQGNSA. This CDR3 reads CASSLTRTTGPKMTDTQYF. The CDR3 DNA reads as TGTGCCAGCAGCCTTACTCGCACGACAGGGCCAAAAATGACAGATACGCAGTATTTT.

The chain has TRBV5-1 and TRBJ1-3; 7 bases align to TRBD1. The CDR3 consists of 16 residues. V lost 4 bases to trimming and J lost 0 bases; unmatched junction nucleotides: 7. Per the germline V gene, CDR1 is SGHRS and CDR2 is YFSETQ. CDR3 in DNA: TGCGCCAGCAGCCCGCTGGACAGGACCTCTGGAAACACCATATATTTT. It encodes CASSPLDRTSGNTIYF.

The chain couples TRBV2 to TRBJ1-5; 7 nucleotides align to TRBD1. CDR3 length equals 17 residues. V dropped 6 bases and J dropped 1; count of bases not matched to a gene: 12. Germline-derived CDR1 and CDR2 are SNHLY and FYNNEI. CDR3 nucleotides: TGTGCCAGCAGGGTATTATCAGGGGGTCGGAGCAATCAGCCCCAGCATTTT. Its translation: CASRVLSGGRSNQPQHF.

The chain uses TRBV2 and TRBJ2-6; the D gene is possibly TRBD2 (6 bases). V was shortened by 8 bases and J by 0 bases, with 14 bases between the two germline ends. CDR3 length equals 16 residues. Germline V gene data show CDR1 as SNHLY and CDR2 as FYNNEI. The CDR3 DNA follows: TGTGCCAGCGGTATGGGAGGAAGCTCTGGGGCCAACGTCCTGACTTTC. This sequence encodes CASGMGGSSGANVLTF.

This sequence joins TRBV5-1 and TRBJ1-4, with a tentative D call TRBD1 (6 bases). Trimming took 4 bases from V and 7 from J, leaving 14 bases between them. The germline V gene has CDR1 SGHRS and CDR2 YFSETQ. This CDR3 is 14 amino acids long. Here the CDR3 reads CASSQQGHGEKLFF. For the CDR3, the DNA is TGCGCCAGCAGCCAGCAGGGACATGGTGAAAAACTGTTTTTT.

The rearrangement uses TRBV11-2 and TRBJ2-7, with 9 nucleotides matching TRBD2. Germline assignment: CDR1 SGHAT and CDR2 FQNNGV. The CDR3 loop spans 16 amino acids. The V and J ends lost 4 bases and 11 bases, in that order; junction bases with no gene match: 18. The CDR3 DNA sequence: TGTGCCAGCAGCTCGAGGGGACTAGCAGGAGCCGTCGGGGAGTACTTC. As protein: CASSSRGLAGAVGEYF.

The V gene is TRBV11-1, the J gene TRBJ2-5, with D possibly matching TRBD2 (6 bases). The germline V gene encodes CDR1 SGHAT and CDR2 FQDESV (reference sequence). Between the trimmed V and J ends, which lost 5 bases and 9 bases, there was a span of 25 bases. CDR3 length: 16 residues. The CDR3 sequence is CASSREAGRNYLAQYF. CDR3 in DNA: TGTGCCAGCAGCCGCGAAGCCGGGAGAAATTATTTGGCCCAGTACTTC.

J is TRBJ2-7 and V is TRBV19; the match to TRBD2 covers 7 bases. The CDR3 contains 13 residues. In germline, CDR1 is LNHDA, CDR2 SQIVND (reference sequence). V shed 4 bases, J shed 2 bases, and the junction held 2 bases outside the gene matches. CDR3 sequence (DNA): TGTGCCAGTAGTACCGGACTAGCCTACGAGCAGTACTTC. The encoded protein is CASSTGLAYEQYF. The whole variable domain, remainder taken from reference TRBV19 and TRBJ2-7, is DGGITQSPKYLFRKEGQNVTLSCEQNLNHDAMYWYRQDPGQGLRLIYYSQIVNDFQKGDIAEGYSVSREKKESFPLTVTSAQKNPTAFYLCASSTGLAYEQYFGPGTRLTVT.

This chain links TRBV10-1 with TRBJ2-1, with 9 bases fitting TRBD2. Germline trimming cut 4 bases from V and 3 bases from J; bases unmatched to any gene: 1. The CDR3 totals 14 residues. CDR1 and CDR2 (germline): WNHNN, SYGVQD (reference sequence). The DNA for the CDR3 is TGCGCCAGCAGTGTAGCGGGAGACTACAATGAGCAGTTCTTC. It is translated as CASSVAGDYNEQFF.

This chain joins TRBV6-1 and TRBJ2-7; D is undetermined. In germline, CDR1 is MNHNS, CDR2 SASEGT. The V end lost 7 bases, the J end lost 3 bases, and 7 bases lay between the germline ends. This CDR3 contains 11 residues. This CDR3 reads CASTLNYEQYF. CDR3 nucleotides: TGTGCCAGCACCCTAAACTACGAGCAGTACTTC.

The chain employs TRBV10-1 and TRBJ2-7; D is unresolved. Trimming took 8 bases from V and 2 from J, leaving 10 bases between them. Germline V gene data show CDR1 as WNHNN and CDR2 as SYGVQD (reference sequence). The CDR3 covers 12 residues. CDR3 protein: CASGSGTYEQYF. The CDR3 DNA follows: TGCGCCAGCGGTTCAGGTACCTACGAGCAGTACTTC.

This chain connects TRBV18 to TRBJ1-2; a possible D gene is TRBD1 (6 bases). V dropped 3 bases and J dropped 0 bases, with 11 bases sitting between them. This CDR3 region has 15 residues. Looked up from germline, CDR1 is KGHSH and CDR2 is LQKENI. Written as DNA, the CDR3 is TGTGCCAGCTCACCCGTACAGGGCGCTAACTATGGCTACACCTTC. Translated, it gives CASSPVQGANYGYTF. Full variable domain (remainder filled in from reference TRBV18 and TRBJ1-2): NAGVMQNPRHLVRRRGQEARLRCSPMKGHSHVYWYRQLPEEGLKFMVYLQKENIIDESGMPKERFSAEFPKEGPSILRIQQVVRGDSAAYFCASSPVQGANYGYTFGSGTRLTVV.

The rearrangement uses TRBV29-1 and TRBJ2-2; perhaps TRBD1 as D (5 bases). Germline V gene data show CDR1 as SQVTM and CDR2 as ANQGSEA. V lost 4 bases and J 3 bases, leaving 21 bases between the germline ends. The CDR3 consists of 17 residues. The CDR3 DNA reads as TGCAGCGTTGCTTCCATAACTAACGACAGATACACCGGGGAGCTGTTTTTT. It encodes CSVASITNDRYTGELFF.

The chain links TRBV28 to TRBJ2-2; D gene uncertain. In germline, CDR1 is MDHEN, CDR2 SYDVKM. Trimming pared 2 bases from V and 7 bases from J, leaving 14 bases between. The CDR3 totals 15 residues. The DNA of the CDR3 is TGTGCCAGCAGTTTAAGTACAGATCATGGCGGGGAGCTGTTTTTT. Its translation is CASSLSTDHGGELFF.

This clone qualifies as large. The chain combines TRBV10-2 with TRBJ2-7; 10 nucleotides agree with TRBD2. Trimming cost V 11 bases and J 6 bases; bases outside gene matches: 13. Per the germline V gene, CDR1 is WSHSY and CDR2 is SAAADI. This CDR3 has 14 amino acids. The CDR3 is CASVRASGSLEQYF. The CDR3 coding sequence is TGCGCCTCTGTCAGGGCTAGCGGGAGTCTCGAGCAGTACTTC.

This clone was detected only once. The genes are TRBV11-2 and TRBJ2-2; D is undetermined. This CDR3 is built from 14 residues. Germline CDR1 is SGHAT and CDR2 is FQNNGV. The V gene lost 5 bases and the J gene lost 0 bases, with 7 bases spanning the gap. CDR3 DNA sequence: TGTGCCAGCAGCGTACTTTCGAACACCGGGGAGCTGTTTTTT. Residues: CASSVLSNTGELFF.

The chain uses TRBV2 and TRBJ1-1; 7 nucleotides align to TRBD1. This CDR3 region has 15 residues. V dropped 8 bases and J dropped 6; count of bases not matched to a gene: 15. Germline V gene lookup returns CDR1 SNHLY and CDR2 FYNNEI. The CDR3 region has the DNA TGTGCCAGCGGCCGGGACAGTGGGGGTGTGGCTGAAGCTTTCTTT. This encodes CASGRDSGGVAEAFF.

Relative to its sample, this clone is medium-sized (0.01 to 0.1%). V and J are TRBV9 and TRBJ2-7; the match to TRBD1 covers 7 bases. Trimming removed 1 base from V and 2 bases from J; junction bases left unmatched: 9. The CDR3 sequence is 16 residues long. From germline, CDR1 is SGDLS and CDR2 YYNGEE. In DNA, the CDR3 is TGTGCCAGCAGCGTACGGCCAGGGGGTATTACCTACGAGCAGTACTTC. It specifies CASSVRPGGITYEQYF.

The chain recombines TRBV6-1 with TRBJ1-2, with a possible D match to TRBD1 (6 bases). This CDR3 region has 14 residues. Germline V gives CDR1 MNHNS, CDR2 SASEGT. The ends were cut back, 7 bases at V and 2 bases at J, with 14 bases in the middle. The CDR3 reads CASILDRSNYGYTF. The CDR3 coding sequence is TGTGCCAGCATTCTTGACAGGTCAAACTATGGCTACACCTTC.

This chain joins TRBV30 and TRBJ1-3; D unclear. The CDR3 covers 16 residues. Germline V CDR1 and CDR2: GTSNPN, SVGIG (reference sequence). V was cut by 3 bases and J by 0 bases, with 15 bases left in between. CDR3: CAWSPVAGLSGNTIYF. The DNA for the CDR3 is TGTGCCTGGAGCCCCGTGGCAGGACTCTCTGGAAACACCATATATTTT.

Judged by abundance, this clone is medium-sized. The rearrangement links TRBV10-3 to TRBJ2-2; TRBD1 matches at 8 bases. The germline V gene has CDR1 ENHRY and CDR2 SYGVKD. The CDR3 consists of 16 residues. V was pared by 3 bases and J by 4 bases, with 7 bases of the junction left unmatched. CDR3: CAISDRTGLSTGELFF. The CDR3 coding sequence is TGTGCCATCAGTGATCGGACAGGGTTATCCACCGGGGAGCTGTTTTTT.

This rearrangement joins TRBV7-9 to TRBJ2-7; 8 bases are a match to TRBD2. Germline CDR1 and CDR2: SEHNR and FQNEAQ (reference sequence). After removal of 0 bases from V and 3 bases from J, the junction contained 7 bases not matched to a gene. There are 16 residues in the CDR3. The CDR3 loop is CASSLAGTSPIYEQYF. The CDR3 DNA is TGTGCCAGCAGCTTAGCCGGGACTAGTCCCATCTACGAGCAGTACTTC. Drawing the rest from reference TRBV7-9 and TRBJ2-7, the complete variable domain is DTGVSQNPRHKITKRGQNVTFRCDPISEHNRLYWYRQTLGQGPEFLTYFQNEAQLEKSRLLSDRFSAERPKGSFSTLEIQRTEQGDSAMYLCASSLAGTSPIYEQYFGPGTRLTVT.

The gene calls are TRBV5-5 and TRBJ1-1, with 7 bases fitting TRBD1. The V gene end was trimmed by 4 bases and the J gene end by 5 bases; junction bases not matched to a gene: 5. The CDR3 is made up of 13 amino acids. Germline-derived CDR1 and CDR2 are SGHKS and YYEKEE (reference sequence). CDR3 in DNA: TGTGCCAGCAGCCTCGGGACAGCAACTGAAGCTTTCTTT. It translates to CASSLGTATEAFF.

This chain connects TRBV19 to TRBJ1-5; perhaps TRBD1 as D (6 bases). V lost 9 bases to trimming and J lost 7 bases, with 19 bases between them. The length of the CDR3 is 14 residues. Germline lookup yields CDR1 LNHDA and CDR2 SQIVND (reference sequence). The CDR3 is CASRITGSIQPQHF. The CDR3 bases are TGTGCCAGCCGAATTACAGGGTCTATCCAGCCCCAGCATTTT.

The chain recombines TRBV7-3 with TRBJ2-2; D uncertain. Between the trimmed V and J ends, which lost 5 bases and 8 bases, there was a span of 15 bases. Per germline, CDR1 SGHTA and CDR2 FQGTGA. This CDR3 is 14 amino acids long. CDR3: CASSPGFRKGELFF. The CDR3 region has the DNA TGTGCCAGCAGCCCAGGATTTAGAAAGGGGGAGCTGTTTTTT.

V gene TRBV7-2 combines with J gene TRBJ2-5; tentatively, D is TRBD1 (5 bases). Trimming stripped 4 bases from V and 2 bases from J, with 8 bases between. This CDR3 is 13 amino acids long. Per germline, CDR1 SGHTA and CDR2 FQGNSA. The CDR3 nucleotides read TGTGCCAGCAGCTGGGGCCCGCAAGAGACCCAGTACTTC. Its translation is CASSWGPQETQYF.

The J gene is TRBJ2-7, the V gene TRBV2; 8 positions agree with TRBD2. After removal of 5 bases from V and 3 bases from J, the junction contained 12 bases not matched to a gene. There are 16 residues in the CDR3. The germline gives CDR1 SNHLY, CDR2 FYNNEI. CDR3 region: CASSRERAGEGYEQYF. The CDR3 region has the DNA TGTGCCAGCAGTAGGGAACGAGCGGGAGAAGGCTACGAGCAGTACTTC. Together with reference TRBV2 and TRBJ2-7, the CDR3 gives the full variable domain: EPEVTQTPSHQVTQMGQEVILRCVPISNHLYFYWYRQILGQKVEFLVSFYNNEISEKSEIFDDQFSVERPDGSNFTLKIRSTKLEDSAMYFCASSRERAGEGYEQYFGPGTRLTVT.